These 18 T cell receptor beta chains share one sample of origin, sequenced in a study of blood T cells in healthy people across ages (dated by TCRdb to about 2015). Preparation of the library involved 5' RACE. Sequencing was performed on an Illumina HiSeq 2500. A second PCR of roughly 7 to 12 cycles was performed with a sample-barcoded 5' primer and a J-beta primer mix. TCRdb took the public reads, trimmed them with fastp at Q25, ran MiXCR for clone calling and kept in-frame beta chains. All rows with the same CDR3 protein become a single entry with the most common DNA and genes. The sample records about a million distinct CDR3 sequences, just over 50% of which are singletons. The ten largest clones take up over 20% of the sample. Sequencing used blood. The receptors come from a woman aged 60-75 years in good health.

This clonotype was seen only a few times. V gene TRBV28 combines with J gene TRBJ2-7; 7 bases line up with TRBD2. Germline V CDR1 and CDR2: MDHEN, SYDVKM. Germline trimming cut 7 bases from V and 2 bases from J; bases unmatched to any gene: 2. The CDR3 runs 12 residues. In DNA form, the CDR3 reads TGTGCCAGCACTAGCGGAACCTACGAGCAGTACTTC. Its protein product is CASTSGTYEQYF.

The genes are TRBV20-1 and TRBJ2-1; D perhaps matches TRBD2 (6 bases). V shed 0 bases and J shed 5 bases, with 17 bases lying between them. This CDR3 has 16 residues. Germline V gene data show CDR1 as DFQATT and CDR2 as SNEGSKA (reference sequence). The DNA of the CDR3 is TGCAGTGCTAGAGATCTGGACGGGAGCATCCACAATGAGCAGTTCTTC. This sequence encodes CSARDLDGSIHNEQFF.

This clonotype has more than one count but fewer than ten. The rearrangement uses TRBV29-1 and TRBJ2-5; 9 nucleotides align to TRBD2. Germline CDR1 reads SQVTM; CDR2 reads ANQGSEA. The CDR3 is 13 amino acids. V gave up 4 bases and J gave up 3 bases; unmatched junction bases: 3. DNA for the CDR3: TGCAGCGTTGTCCCTAGCGGGGAAGAGACCCAGTACTTC. Translation: CSVVPSGEETQYF.

The chain employs TRBV7-2 and TRBJ2-5, with D perhaps matching TRBD1 (6 bases). This CDR3 comprises 15 residues. Germline assignment: CDR1 SGHTA and CDR2 FQGNSA. The V end was cut by 0 bases, the J end by 5 bases, with 13 bases between. The CDR3 bases are TGTGCCAGCAGCTTAGCCCCGACAGGTTCCGAGACCCAGTACTTC. This encodes CASSLAPTGSETQYF.

V is TRBV7-2 and J is TRBJ2-3, with 8 bases identical to TRBD2. V trimming: 2 bases; J trimming: 5 bases; junction bases outside the gene matches: 6. In germline, CDR1 is SGHTA, CDR2 FQGNSA. The CDR3 spans 15 residues. CDR3: CASSLLAGREDTQYF. The CDR3, as DNA: TGTGCCAGCAGCTTATTAGCGGGGAGGGAAGATACGCAGTATTTT.

This clonotype turned up a few times. The chain couples TRBV28 to TRBJ1-2; possibly TRBD1 for D (6 bases). From germline, CDR1 is MDHEN and CDR2 SYDVKM. V lost 4 bases, J lost 6 bases, and 12 bases lay in between. This CDR3 contains 13 residues. The CDR3 DNA reads as TGTGCCAGCAGTTCCCACGGGGGCGATGGCTACACCTTC. Its translation: CASSSHGGDGYTF.

This clonotype was detected only a few times. The chain combines TRBV5-1 with TRBJ2-3, with TRBD2 matching over 8 bases. The CDR3 loop spans 15 amino acids. The V and J ends lost 3 bases and 2 bases, in that order; junction bases with no gene match: 5. Germline V gene data show CDR1 as SGHRS and CDR2 as YFSETQ. CDR3 nucleotide sequence: TGCGCCAGCAGCTCCGGGACTAGGGTCACAGATACGCAGTATTTT. It yields the protein CASSSGTRVTDTQYF.

The genes are TRBV27 and TRBJ2-7, with TRBD2 matching over 7 bases. The CDR3 is 16 residues long. From germline, CDR1 is MNHEY and CDR2 SMNVEV (reference sequence). Trimming removed 0 bases from V and 3 bases from J; junction bases left unmatched: 8. The CDR3 loop is CASSLSYGTTHYEQYF. Written as DNA, the CDR3 is TGTGCCAGCAGTTTATCCTACGGGACTACACACTACGAGCAGTACTTC.

V gene TRBV20-1 combines with J gene TRBJ1-4; D gene ambiguous. The CDR3 is made up of 13 amino acids. Germline V gene lookup returns CDR1 DFQATT and CDR2 SNEGSKA (reference sequence). V was clipped by 4 bases and J by 0 bases, with 6 bases between them. For the CDR3, the DNA is TGCAGTGCTAATTTTGCAACTAATGAAAAACTGTTTTTT. Its protein is CSANFATNEKLFF.

The chain is built from TRBV14 and TRBJ1-2, with 7 nucleotides matching TRBD1. The germline V gene has CDR1 SGHDN and CDR2 FVKESK. The CDR3 runs 14 residues. J lost 5 bases, V lost 5 bases, and 8 bases had no gene match. In DNA, the CDR3 is TGTGCCAGCAGCTATCACGGGACAGCATATGGCTACACCTTC. Amino acid sequence: CASSYHGTAYGYTF.

This clonotype showed up just once. The V gene is TRBV28, the J gene TRBJ1-5; D is possibly TRBD1 (6 bases). V dropped 7 bases and J dropped 4 bases, with 11 bases sitting between them. Germline V gene lookup returns CDR1 MDHEN and CDR2 SYDVKM. The CDR3 is made up of 13 amino acids. CDR3 bases: TGTGCCAGCACTACAGGGTGGAATCAGCCCCAGCATTTT. Translating gives CASTTGWNQPQHF. Full variable domain (missing parts from reference TRBV28 and TRBJ1-5): DVKVTQSSRYLVKRTGEKVFLECVQDMDHENMFWYRQDPGLGLRLIYFSYDVKMKEKGDIPEGYSVSREKKERFSLILESASTNQTSMYLCASTTGWNQPQHFGDGTRLSIL.

Only a few counts were recorded for this clonotype. The chain joins TRBV4-1 to TRBJ1-1; possible D gene TRBD1, 5 bases. Between the trimmed V and J ends, which lost 0 bases and 9 bases, there was a span of 11 bases. Per germline, CDR1 MGHRA and CDR2 YSYEKL. The CDR3 is 13 amino acids. The CDR3 loop is CASSQDARAKAFF. The CDR3 DNA reads TGCGCCAGCAGCCAAGATGCCAGGGCTAAAGCTTTCTTT.

The CDR3 loop is CASSIDTGELFF. CDR3 nucleotide sequence: TGTGCCAGCAGTATAGACACCGGGGAGCTGTTTTTT. The chain uses TRBV27 and TRBJ2-2, with unresolved D. The germline V gene has CDR1 MNHEY and CDR2 SMNVEV (reference sequence). V was clipped by 5 bases and J by 3 bases, with 4 bases between them. This CDR3 comprises 12 residues.

This chain uses TRBV3-1 with TRBJ2-5, with 9 bases lining up with TRBD2. The V and J ends lost 2 bases and 4 bases, in that order; junction bases with no gene match: 5. Germline lookup yields CDR1 LGHDT and CDR2 YNNKEL (reference sequence). The CDR3 extends over 15 amino acids. The CDR3 is CASSQLSSGRETQYF. In DNA, the CDR3 is TGTGCCAGCAGCCAACTCAGTAGCGGGAGAGAGACCCAGTACTTC.

Notes on this clonotype: At one boundary the junction diverges from the germline segment, which might be a read error. The chain employs TRBV7-9 and TRBJ2-2, with D perhaps matching TRBD1 (5 bases). The CDR3 consists of 15 residues. The germline CDR1 and CDR2 sequences are SEHNR and FQNEAQ (reference sequence). CDR3 nucleotides: TGTGCCAGCATGGCGCGGACATACAACACTGGGGAGCTGTTTTTT. Protein product: CASMARTYNTGELFF.

This clonotype was detected only a few times. J is TRBJ2-7 and V is TRBV11-2; TRBD1 aligns across 9 bases. Trimming took 7 bases from V and 2 from J; bases not matched to a gene: 9. Germline lookup yields CDR1 SGHAT and CDR2 FQNNGV. This CDR3 is built from 15 residues. CDR3: CASTLWRDRAYEQYF. The CDR3 DNA follows: TGTGCCAGCACCCTTTGGAGGGACAGGGCCTACGAGCAGTACTTC.

The chain has TRBV29-1 and TRBJ2-2; 11 bases map to TRBD2. Germline CDR1 reads SQVTM; CDR2 reads ANQGSEA. The CDR3 totals 16 residues. V was pared by 7 bases and J by 7 bases, with 14 bases of the junction left unmatched. DNA of the CDR3: TGCAGCGCGATGGGGGCGACTAGCGGGATTATCGGGGAGCTGTTTTTT. This codes for CSAMGATSGIIGELFF.

The chain uses TRBV5-5 and TRBJ2-5; D possibly matches TRBD1 or TRBD2 (5 bases each). V was cut by 7 bases and J by 5 bases, with 18 bases left in between. CDR1 SGHKS and CDR2 YYEKEE come from the germline V gene (reference sequence). CDR3 length equals 14 residues. This chain's CDR3 is CASGHIGGVETQYF. The DNA of the CDR3 is TGTGCCAGCGGACACATAGGAGGAGTGGAGACCCAGTACTTC. Complete variable domain (other parts from reference TRBV5-5 and TRBJ2-5): DAGVTQSPTHLIKTRGQQVTLRCSPISGHKSVSWYQQVLGQGPQFIFQYYEKEERGRGNFPDRFSARQFPNYSSELNVNALLLGDSALYLCASGHIGGVETQYFGPGTRLLVL.